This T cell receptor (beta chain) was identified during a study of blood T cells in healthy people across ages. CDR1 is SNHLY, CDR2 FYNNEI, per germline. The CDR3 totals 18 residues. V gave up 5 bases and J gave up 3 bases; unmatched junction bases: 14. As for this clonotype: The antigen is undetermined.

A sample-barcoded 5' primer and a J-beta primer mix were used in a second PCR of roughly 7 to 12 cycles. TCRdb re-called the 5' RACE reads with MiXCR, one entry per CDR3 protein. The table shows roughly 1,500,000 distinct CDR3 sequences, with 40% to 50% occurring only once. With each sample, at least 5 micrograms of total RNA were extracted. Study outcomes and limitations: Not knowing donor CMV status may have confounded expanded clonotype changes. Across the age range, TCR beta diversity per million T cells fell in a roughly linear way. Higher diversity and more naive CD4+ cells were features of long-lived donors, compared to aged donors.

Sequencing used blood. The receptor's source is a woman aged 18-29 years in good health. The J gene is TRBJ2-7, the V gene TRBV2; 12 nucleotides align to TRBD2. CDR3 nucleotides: TGTGCCAGCAGTAGCCTACTCCGGACTAGCGGGAATGTCTACGAGCAGTACTTC. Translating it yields CASSSLLRTSGNVYEQYF.